A selection of T cell receptor beta chains follows, all from one sample in a study of T cells expressing NK-cell markers. TCRdb re-called the 5' RACE reads; every CDR3 protein appears as one record, without DNA. The table lists over 100,000 distinct CDR3 sequences. Sequenced: blood T cells: a sorted CD56 or NKG2C T cell subset, CD4+ or CD8+ T cells, or bulk PBMC T cells (not recorded which). These receptors all come from a woman between 18 and 70 years old in good health. CDR3s include the opening cysteine and the closing phenylalanine or tryptophan.

j_call v_call cdr3_aa
TRBJ2-7 TRBV11-2 CASSGTGWDEQYF
TRBJ2-5 TRBV12-3/TRBV12-4 CASSFAIQETQYF
TRBJ1-4 TRBV12-3/TRBV12-4 CASSSQDLSEKLFF
TRBJ2-7 TRBV20-1 CSATGRGSYEQYF
TRBJ1-1 TRBV4-1 CASSHVTGTGNTEAFF
TRBJ2-3 TRBV6-2/TRBV6-3 CASNDGAGAQDTQYF
TRBJ2-7 TRBV4-2 CASSQGSGSNREQYF
TRBJ2-7 TRBV12-3/TRBV12-4 CASSLRGWEQYF
TRBJ2-1 TRBV27 CASSFGVEQFF
TRBJ2-1 TRBV7-8 CASSLTGPPNEQFF
TRBJ1-2 TRBV15 CATSTGGFVYGYTF
TRBJ1-2 TRBV15 CATSRDRDRAGGYTF
TRBJ2-2 TRBV4-3 CASSWRVPGELFF
TRBJ2-3 TRBV28 CASSLWKGPTDTQYF
TRBJ1-1 TRBV4-3 CASSQGLGNTEAFF
TRBJ2-5 TRBV12-3/TRBV12-4 CASSPRAGLETQYF
TRBJ2-1 TRBV28 CASSFNGGLNNEQFF
TRBJ1-2 TRBV28 CASSRDPGPMRGYTF
TRBJ2-7 TRBV28 CASSLSGEQYF
TRBJ2-4 TRBV6-2/TRBV6-3 CASSYGLAKNIQYF
TRBJ1-5 TRBV7-9 CASSQVGSSNQPQHF
TRBJ2-6 TRBV27 CASSQLSLGGANVLTF
TRBJ2-1 TRBV2 CASSEPGGPSGEQFF
TRBJ1-5 TRBV4-2 CASSQDVTQPQHF